Following are 6 T cell receptor beta chains from one sample sequenced in a study of cytotoxic CD8 clonotypes in ibrutinib-treated CLL. Sequencing used immunoSEQ multiplex PCR; TCRdb keeps in-frame clones, though not all of them. The top ten clones hold 3.5% to 5.5% of a sample with roughly 170,000 clones, roughly four fifths of them seen once. The specimen comprised PBMCs, sampled after 24 months of ibrutinib treatment. These receptors were taken from a human donor with chronic lymphocytic leukemia.

This clone turned up a few times. The V call is TRBV18, the J call TRBJ1-1; D remains unclear. CDR1 is KGHSH, CDR2 LQKENI, per germline. CDR3 length equals 13 residues. Deletions cut 0 bases from V and 3 bases from J, with 5 bases between. The CDR3 DNA reads TGTGCCAGCTCACCACCCTTGGACACTGAAGCTTTCTTT. Translated, it gives CASSPPLDTEAFF. Full variable domain (outside the CDR3, taken from reference TRBV18 and TRBJ1-1): NAGVMQNPRHLVRRRGQEARLRCSPMKGHSHVYWYRQLPEEGLKFMVYLQKENIIDESGMPKERFSAEFPKEGPSILRIQQVVRGDSAAYFCASSPPLDTEAFFGQGTRLTVV.

The chain is built from TRBV7-9 and TRBJ1-4; D remains ambiguous. The germline V gene encodes CDR1 SEHNR and CDR2 FQNEAQ (reference sequence). This CDR3 has 13 amino acids. V dropped 1 base and J dropped 8 bases, with 8 bases sitting between them. For the CDR3, the DNA is TGTGCCAGCAGCTTAGAGCCGAGGGAAAAACTGTTTTTT. As protein: CASSLEPREKLFF.

CDR3 protein: CASNQGDRESDGYTF. The CDR3 DNA reads TGTGCCAGCAACCAGGGGGACAGGGAGTCGGATGGCTACACCTTC. The J gene is TRBJ1-2, the V gene TRBV5-4, with 9 bases that match TRBD1. After removal of 6 bases from V and 6 bases from J, the junction contained 12 bases not matched to a gene. This CDR3 region has 15 residues. Looked up from germline, CDR1 is SGHNT and CDR2 is YYREEE (reference sequence).

J is TRBJ2-5 and V is TRBV30, with 14 bases matching TRBD2. The V segment lost 6 bases and the J segment 4 bases; nucleotides outside the gene matches: 7. The CDR3 extends over 15 amino acids. Germline V gives CDR1 GTSNPN, CDR2 SVGIG (reference sequence). The CDR3 DNA reads TGTGCCTGCACTGGGACTAGCGGGAGTGGAGAGACCCAGTACTTC. Its translation is CACTGTSGSGETQYF.

V and J are TRBV6-5 and TRBJ1-2; possible D gene TRBD1, 5 bases. This CDR3 contains 16 residues. The germline gives CDR1 MNHEY, CDR2 SVGAGI. V lost 4 bases, J lost 3 bases, and 18 bases lay in between. The CDR3 bases are TGTGCCAGCAGTTTCGGGGCGGGGGATTATGACTATGGCTACACCTTC. It specifies CASSFGAGDYDYGYTF.

The V call is TRBV6-4, the J call TRBJ2-7; D may be TRBD1 (5 bases). The germline gives CDR1 MRHNA, CDR2 SNTAGT. The CDR3 length is 17 residues. V gave up 2 bases and J gave up 2 bases, with 19 bases separating them. CDR3 residues: CASSDRARTSEPYEQYF. The DNA of the CDR3 is TGTGCCAGCAGTGACCGCGCGCGGACATCCGAACCCTACGAGCAGTACTTC.